This T cell receptor (beta chain) was recorded in a study of blood T cell repertoires in COVID-19. Study as a whole: Samples taken during acute and convalescent COVID-19 were collected in the United States, Italy and Spain. T cells, B-cell-depleted T cells, or PBMCs provided the cDNA or gDNA that served as material.

Recruits, aged roughly 18 to 90 years, lived in 25 or so US areas. Someone with COVID-19 had been met by exposed participants within 2 weeks before study entry. V was clipped by 6 bases and J by 7 bases; unmatched bases: 7. The CDR3 has 15 amino acids. Germline assignment: CDR1 SNHLY and CDR2 FYNNEI. Profiling relied on immunoSEQ multiplex PCR, and the TCRdb table lists in-frame clones only, not all of them. Of 120,000 to 150,000 clones in the sample, 84% were seen once. The receptor was isolated from a woman in her forties or fifties who had been exposed to COVID-19. The material sequenced was PBMCs or T cells enriched from blood (not recorded which). The chain links TRBV2 to TRBJ1-6, with 9 bases identical to TRBD1. This chain's CDR3 is CASSDRDRANSPLHF. In DNA form, the CDR3 reads TGTGCCAGCAGCGACCGGGACAGGGCCAATTCACCCCTCCACTTT. Based on the CDR3 plus reference TRBV2 and TRBJ1-6, the full variable domain is EPEVTQTPSHQVTQMGQEVILRCVPISNHLYFYWYRQILGQKVEFLVSFYNNEISEKSEIFDDQFSVERPDGSNFTLKIRSTKLEDSAMYFCASSDRDRANSPLHFGNGTRLTVT.